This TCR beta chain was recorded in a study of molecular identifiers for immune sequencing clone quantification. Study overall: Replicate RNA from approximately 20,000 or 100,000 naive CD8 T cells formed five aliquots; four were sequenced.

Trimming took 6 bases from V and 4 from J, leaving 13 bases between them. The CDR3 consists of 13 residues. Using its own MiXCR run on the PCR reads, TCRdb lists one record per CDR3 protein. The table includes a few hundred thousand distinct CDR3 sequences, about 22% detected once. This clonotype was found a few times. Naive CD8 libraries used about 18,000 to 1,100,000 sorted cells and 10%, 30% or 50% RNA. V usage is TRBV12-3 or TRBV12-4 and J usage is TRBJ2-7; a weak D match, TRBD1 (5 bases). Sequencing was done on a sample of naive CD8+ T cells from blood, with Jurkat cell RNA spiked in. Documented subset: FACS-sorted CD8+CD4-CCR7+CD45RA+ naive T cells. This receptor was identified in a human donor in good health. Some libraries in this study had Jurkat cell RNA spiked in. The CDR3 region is CASSPLQGYEQYF. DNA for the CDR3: TGTGCCAGCAGCCCTCTCCAGGGTTACGAGCAGTACTTC.